This T cell receptor beta chain originates from a study of blood T cell repertoires in COVID-19. Study details: There were acute and convalescent COVID-19 samples, and they came from the United States, Italy and Spain.

The V segment lost 4 bases and the J segment 6 bases; nucleotides outside the gene matches: 9. The CDR3 has 16 amino acids. CDR1 and CDR2 from the germline V gene are SGHRS and YFSETQ. Original processing methods: Nucleated cell counts were estimated from reference gene primer amplification. Here immunoSEQ multiplex PCR was the method, and the copy in TCRdb shows in-frame clones only, minus some. V, J and clone size were drawn from that table, and D and trimming were deduced from the DNA. The sample holds fewer than 300,000 clones, roughly 84% seen once. Input material: peripheral blood. The chain is built from TRBV5-1 and TRBJ2-3; 12 bases match TRBD2. The TCR comes from a young woman with acute or convalescent COVID-19. The CDR3 spells CASSDGLAGSTDTQYF. In DNA form, the CDR3 reads TGCGCCAGCAGCGACGGACTAGCGGGATCCACGGATACGCAGTATTTT.